The 2 T cell receptor beta chains listed next were all sequenced from one sample in a study of chemoradiotherapy in HPV16-positive cancers. The repertoire was sequenced with immunoSEQ multiplex PCR; TCRdb's copy has only in-frame clones and lacks some. The table lists some 21,000 clones, about 90% of them singletons, with roughly 2.3% in the top ten. Sample: blood, taken from a patient who underwent chemoradiotherapy. The receptors were sampled from a human donor with HPV-associated anogenital cancer.

The chain has TRBV7-8 and TRBJ2-1; 8 nucleotides agree with TRBD2. Trimming took 5 bases from V and 3 from J; bases not matched to a gene: 9. Germline V gene data show CDR1 as SGHVS and CDR2 as FQNEAQ. The CDR3 is 16 amino acids. CDR3 sequence (DNA): TGTGCCAGCAGCCCATTTAGCGGGATTTACTACAATGAGCAGTTCTTC. Translated, it gives CASSPFSGIYYNEQFF.

The J gene is TRBJ2-2, the V gene TRBV9; D gene uncertain. The V gene's germline CDR1 is SGDLS and CDR2 YYNGEE. This CDR3 spans 13 amino acids. V lost 0 bases, J lost 3 bases, and 3 bases lay in between. The CDR3 sequence is CASSVADTGELFF. The CDR3 DNA reads TGTGCCAGCAGCGTAGCCGACACCGGGGAGCTGTTTTTT.